The entry below describes one T cell receptor (beta chain). Sample-barcoded 5' priming and a J-beta primer mix drove a second PCR of roughly 6 to 12 cycles. MiXCR, applied by TCRdb to the 5' RACE reads, yields one record per CDR3 protein. The table records some 760,000 distinct CDR3 sequences, just under 25% of them present only once. This record comes from a study of blood T cells in healthy people across ages. The length of the CDR3 is 13 residues. J was trimmed by 7 bases and V by 3 bases; bases with no gene match: 7. Germline V lookup: CDR1 SQVTM, CDR2 ANQGSEA. The same specimen was also included in a second study, on T cells of mothers and their children. Turning to that study: The study sampled a few healthy Caucasian mothers and their six children. Reads recorded for TCR beta CDR3 numbered over 9 million per mother and roughly 2.7 million per child. Biologically related mothers and children overlapped slightly more than unrelated pairs, a non-significant difference.

The clonotype originates from a boy aged 5-17 years in good health. The sequenced sample consisted of blood. The chain carries TRBV29-1 and TRBJ2-7, with 9 bases identical to TRBD2. CDR3 in DNA: TGCAGCGTTGATGTAGCGGGAGTGATGGAGCAGTACTTC. This encodes CSVDVAGVMEQYF.